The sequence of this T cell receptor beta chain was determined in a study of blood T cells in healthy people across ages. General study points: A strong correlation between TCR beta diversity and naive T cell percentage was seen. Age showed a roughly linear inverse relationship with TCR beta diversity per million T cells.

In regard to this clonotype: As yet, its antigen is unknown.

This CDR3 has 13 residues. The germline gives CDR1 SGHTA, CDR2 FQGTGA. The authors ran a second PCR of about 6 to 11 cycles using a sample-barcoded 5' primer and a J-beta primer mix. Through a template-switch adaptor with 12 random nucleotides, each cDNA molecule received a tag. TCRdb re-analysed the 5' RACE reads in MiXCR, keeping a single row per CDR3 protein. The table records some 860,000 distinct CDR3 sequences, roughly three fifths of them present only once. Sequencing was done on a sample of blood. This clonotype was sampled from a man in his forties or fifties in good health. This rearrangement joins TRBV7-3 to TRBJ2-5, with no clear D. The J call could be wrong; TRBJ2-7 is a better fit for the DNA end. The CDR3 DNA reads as TGTGCCAGCAGCCCGAACCCTTACTACGAGCAGTACTTC. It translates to CASSPNPYYEQYF.